This T cell receptor beta chain was sequenced in a study of blood T cell repertoires in COVID-19 (dated by TCRdb to about 2020). About the investigation overall: Samples from collaborators originated in the United States, Italy and Spain and spanned both the acute and convalescent phases of COVID-19. The samples were drawn from the first 160 participants of the ongoing ImmuneRACE study and from over a thousand subjects provided by 6 global collaborators. Deeply sampled blood TCRbeta repertoires from subjects exposed to, actively infected with, or recovered from COVID-19 were included in the dataset. Sample metadata almost always included a de-identified subject ID, COVID-19 status, age in years and sex. The repertoires were released in a freely available public database meant as a resource for research on the immune response to SARS-CoV-2. The prospective study material was composed of cDNA or gDNA derived from T cells, B-cell-depleted T cells, or PBMCs. Where available, HLA class I and class II types were taken from metadata supplied by the sample provider and were not determined by assay-based typing. What the study reported, not specific to this receptor: How much clinical and demographic metadata was included differed by source and by participant, and the metadata was provided uncurated.

TCRbeta CDR3 regions were amplified from genomic DNA by means of the immunoSEQ Assay, a bias-controlled multiplex PCR. As for the authors' bioinformatics: The number of nucleated cells in each sample was estimated from the amplification of reference gene primers within the assay. To quantify the absolute abundance of each unique TCRbeta CDR3 rearrangement, sequence reads were collapsed and filtered. For each sample, productive Simpson clonality was calculated by taking the square root of Simpson's diversity index across productive rearrangements. TCRdb's version of the immuneACCESS table is confined to in-frame rearrangements and falls short of the full clone set. An unresolved V gene accounts for under half of the shortfall where checked; the remainder is of unknown origin. That table gives V, J and clone size, and the DNA gave D and trimming. The sample records a few hundred thousand clones, almost 90% of which are singletons. In total, the top ten clones hold 1% of the sample.

Enrolling through a virtual design, the prospective study's participants ranged in age from roughly 18 to 90 years and lived across about two dozen United States geographic areas. Cohort assignment in the prospective study relied on participant-reported clinical history from a screening survey and a study questionnaire. Exposed participants were defined as having been in contact with someone with a PCR-confirmed or clinician-diagnosed COVID-19 case within 2 weeks of study entry. Each participant in the prospective study had whole blood, serum and a nasopharyngeal or oropharyngeal swab collected by mobile phlebotomists. Over a roughly 2-month period, participants in the prospective study had the option of providing additional blood draws and questionnaires. Prospective study blood samples were shipped either frozen or at room temperature before DNA extraction. This clone is a singleton in its sample. The antigen this receptor binds is unknown. No much larger clone is present one base from it, and per-base qualities are unavailable.

Sequencing input: PBMCs or T cells enriched from blood (not recorded which). The clonotype was recovered from a woman in her 30s who had been exposed to COVID-19.

CDR3 sequence: CASHDRGPNYGYTF. The nucleotide sequence is TGTGCCAGCCATGACAGGGGTCCTAACTATGGCTACACCTTC. Recombination joined TRBV28 with TRBJ1-2; 8 central nucleotides agree with TRBD1. For this chain, trimming is 8 bases at the V end and 0 bases at the J end, and the number of junction bases without a gene match is 5. The CDR3 covers 14 residues, taking in both the cysteine and the phenylalanine. CDR3 DNA is the only sequence kept; it has 42 bases, read in frame from the first base. Taken from the germline V gene, the CDR1 and CDR2 loops are MDHEN and SYDVKM.